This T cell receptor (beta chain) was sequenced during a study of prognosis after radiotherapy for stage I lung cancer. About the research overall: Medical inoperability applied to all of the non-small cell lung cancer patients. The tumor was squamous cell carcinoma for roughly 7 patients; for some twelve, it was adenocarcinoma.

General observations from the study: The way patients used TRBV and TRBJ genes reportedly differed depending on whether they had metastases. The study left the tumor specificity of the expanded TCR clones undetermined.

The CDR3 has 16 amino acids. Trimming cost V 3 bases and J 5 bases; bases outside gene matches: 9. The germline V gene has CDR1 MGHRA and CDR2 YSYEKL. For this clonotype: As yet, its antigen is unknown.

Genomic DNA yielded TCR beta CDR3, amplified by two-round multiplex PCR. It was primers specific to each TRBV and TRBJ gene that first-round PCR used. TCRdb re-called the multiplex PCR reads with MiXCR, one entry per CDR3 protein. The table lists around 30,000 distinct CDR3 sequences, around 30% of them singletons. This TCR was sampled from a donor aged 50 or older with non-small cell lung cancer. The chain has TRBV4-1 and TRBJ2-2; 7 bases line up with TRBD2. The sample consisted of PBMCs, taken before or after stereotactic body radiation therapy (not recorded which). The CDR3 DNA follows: TGCGCCAGCAGCCAGAGTAGGGACTATGTGACCGGGGAGCTGTTTTTT. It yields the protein CASSQSRDYVTGELFF.